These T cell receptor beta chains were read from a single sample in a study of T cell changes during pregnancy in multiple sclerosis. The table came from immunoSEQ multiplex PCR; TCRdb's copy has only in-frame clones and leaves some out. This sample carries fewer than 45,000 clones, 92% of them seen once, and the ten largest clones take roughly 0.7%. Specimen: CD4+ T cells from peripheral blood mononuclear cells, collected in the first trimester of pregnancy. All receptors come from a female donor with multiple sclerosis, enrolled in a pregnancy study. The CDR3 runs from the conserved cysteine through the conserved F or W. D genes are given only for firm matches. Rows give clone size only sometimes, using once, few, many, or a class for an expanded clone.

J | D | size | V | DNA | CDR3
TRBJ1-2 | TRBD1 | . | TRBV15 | TGTGCCACCAGCACAGACCGACAGGGCCGATCATATAACTATGGCTACACCTTC | CATSTDRQGRSYNYGYTF
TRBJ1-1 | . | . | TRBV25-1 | TGTGCCAGCAGTGAAGCCGGGTGGAACACTGAAGCTTTCTTT | CASSEAGWNTEAFF
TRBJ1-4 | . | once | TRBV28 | TGTGCCAGCAGTCCCCTCGGGGGGGCTACGGAACTGTTTTTT | CASSPLGGATELFF
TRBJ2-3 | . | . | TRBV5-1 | TGCGCCAGCAGCTTGATCGGCGGTAGCACAGATACGCAGTATTTT | CASSLIGGSTDTQYF
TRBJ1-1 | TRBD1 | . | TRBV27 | TGTGCCAGCAGTTCCCCGGGACAGGAGAACACTGAAGCTTTCTTT | CASSSPGQENTEAFF
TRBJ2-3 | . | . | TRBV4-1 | TGCGCCAGCAGCCAAGGGCCAGGGGCGCAGTATTTT | CASSQGPGAQYF
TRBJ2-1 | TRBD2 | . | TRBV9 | TGTGCCAGCACTCCCTCCGGACTAGCGGGAGGATTAAATGAGCAGTTCTTC | CASTPSGLAGGLNEQFF
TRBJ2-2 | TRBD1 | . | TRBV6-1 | TGTGCCAGTACGACAGGGTCTGGCACCGGGGAGCTGTTTTTT | CASTTGSGTGELFF
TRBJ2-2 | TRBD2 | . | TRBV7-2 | TGTGCCAGCAGCTTCCCCCTAGCGGGAGTAAAAACCGGGGAGCTGTTTTTT | CASSFPLAGVKTGELFF
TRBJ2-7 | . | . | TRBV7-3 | TGTGCCAGCAGCCAATCGAAGGGGCCCTACGAGCAGTACTTC | CASSQSKGPYEQYF
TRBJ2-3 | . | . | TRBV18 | TGTGCCAGCTCACCACTGGGGGGGCTGGCAGATACGCAGTATTTT | CASSPLGGLADTQYF
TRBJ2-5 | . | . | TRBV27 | TGTGCCAGCAGTTTTAACGGCGCTGGTGGCAGCGGGCGACAAGAGACCCAGTACTTC | CASSFNGAGGSGRQETQYF
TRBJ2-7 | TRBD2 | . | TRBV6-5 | TGTGCCAGCGCTAGCGGGAAATACGAGCAGTACTTC | CASASGKYEQYF
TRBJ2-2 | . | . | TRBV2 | TGTGCCAGCAGTGAAGCGGGACTCCCCACCGGGGAGCTGTTTTTT | CASSEAGLPTGELFF
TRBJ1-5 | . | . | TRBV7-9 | TGTGCCAGCAGCTTATTTAGTCAGCCCCAGCATTTT | CASSLFSQPQHF
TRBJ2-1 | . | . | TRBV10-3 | TGTGCCACCATACCGACTGATTCCTACAATGAGCAGTTCTTC | CATIPTDSYNEQFF
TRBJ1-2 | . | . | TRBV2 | TGTGCCAGCAGTGAAGCGGACAAAGGGTATGGCTACACCTTC | CASSEADKGYGYTF
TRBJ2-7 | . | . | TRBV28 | TGTGCCAGCAGTTTAGGTTTGGGAGTCGCCTACGAGCAGTACTTC | CASSLGLGVAYEQYF
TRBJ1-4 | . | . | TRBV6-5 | TGTGCCAGCAGTTACTCGACGTGGACTACTAATGAAAAACTGTTTTTT | CASSYSTWTTNEKLFF
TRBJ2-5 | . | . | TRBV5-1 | TGCGCCAGCAGCTTGGAGGTAGGGAGAGTAGGAGAGACCCAGTACTTC | CASSLEVGRVGETQYF
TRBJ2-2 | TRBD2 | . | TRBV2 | TGTGCCAGCAGTCGGCTAGCGGGGGTGAACACCGGGGAGCTGTTTTTT | CASSRLAGVNTGELFF
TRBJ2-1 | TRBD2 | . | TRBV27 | TGTGCCAGCAGTTTCTTGAGCGGGACCCAATACAATGAGCAGTTCTTC | CASSFLSGTQYNEQFF
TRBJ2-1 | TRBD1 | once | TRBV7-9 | TGTGCCAGCAGCCGCGCCGGGACAGGGGGGAATGAGCAGTTCTTC | CASSRAGTGGNEQFF
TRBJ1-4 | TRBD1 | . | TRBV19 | TGTGCCAGTAGCACGCGGACAGGGACTAATGAAAAACTGTTTTTT | CASSTRTGTNEKLFF
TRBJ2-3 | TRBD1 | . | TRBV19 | TGTGCCAGTAGTCTCCGGACAGGCCAGCGGGATACGCAGTATTTT | CASSLRTGQRDTQYF
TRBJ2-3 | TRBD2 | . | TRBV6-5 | TGTGCCAGCAGGCTACTAGCGGCCACAGATACGCAGTATTTT | CASRLLAATDTQYF
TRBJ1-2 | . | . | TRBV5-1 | TGCGCCAGCAGCTTGGGGGGCAGCCGTAACTATGGCTACACCTTC | CASSLGGSRNYGYTF
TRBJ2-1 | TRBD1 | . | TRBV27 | TGTGCCAGCAGCCCAGGGACAGGGGTCAATGAGCAGTTCTTC | CASSPGTGVNEQFF
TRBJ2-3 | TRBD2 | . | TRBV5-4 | TGTGCCAGCGCCTCTAGCGGAGCTGGGGGTACGCAGTATTTT | CASASSGAGGTQYF
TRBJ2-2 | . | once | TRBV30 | TGTGCCTGGAGGGTAGTTAACACCGGGGAGCTGTTTTTT | CAWRVVNTGELFF
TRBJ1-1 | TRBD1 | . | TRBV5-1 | TGCGCCAGCAGACACCCGGGACAGGGGGCCCTACTGAACACTGAAGCTTTCTTT | CASRHPGQGALLNTEAFF
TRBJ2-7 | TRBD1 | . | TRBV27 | TGTGCCAGCAGTTTTGGGACAGGGGCCGGGGAGCAGTACTTC | CASSFGTGAGEQYF
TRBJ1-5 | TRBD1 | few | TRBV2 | TGTGCCAGCAAGGGACAGAATCAGCCCCAGCATTTT | CASKGQNQPQHF
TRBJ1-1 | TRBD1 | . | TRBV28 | TGTGCCAGCATTAAGGGGGCCAGGGAAGCTTTCTTT | CASIKGAREAFF
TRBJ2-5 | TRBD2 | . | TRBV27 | TGTGCCAGCATCCCTACTGGCGGGAGGGCCGCGCAAGAGACCCAGTACTTC | CASIPTGGRAAQETQYF
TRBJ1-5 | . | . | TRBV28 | TGTGCCAGCAGTCGGGGGGTTGGAGTTAGCAATCAGCCCCAGCATTTT | CASSRGVGVSNQPQHF
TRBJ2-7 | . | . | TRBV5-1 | TGCGCCAGCAGCCAGGTCGGCAGCTCCTACGAGCAGTACTTC | CASSQVGSSYEQYF
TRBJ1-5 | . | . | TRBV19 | TGTGCCAGTAGCGGGGGGGCTGGTCAGCCCCAGCATTTT | CASSGGAGQPQHF
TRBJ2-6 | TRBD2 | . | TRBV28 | TGTGCCAGCAGCATTAGCGGGAGGGCTGGGGCCAACGTCCTGACTTTC | CASSISGRAGANVLTF
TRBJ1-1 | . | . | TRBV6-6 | TGTGCCAGCAGTTGGGGAGGAGGGCTAAACACTGAAGCTTTCTTT | CASSWGGGLNTEAFF
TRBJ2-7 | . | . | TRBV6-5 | TGTGCCAGCAGTTCTTTCCAGGCCGAGCAGTACTTC | CASSSFQAEQYF
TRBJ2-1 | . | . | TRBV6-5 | TGTGCCAGCAGTTACAATACTCCAGGCAATGAGCAGTTCTTC | CASSYNTPGNEQFF
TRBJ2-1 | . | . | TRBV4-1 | TGCGCCAGCAGCCATAGTGTGACATACAATGAGCAGTTCTTC | CASSHSVTYNEQFF
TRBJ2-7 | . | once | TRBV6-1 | TGTGCCAGCAGTGATGTCAGGACTGCTTCCTACGAGCAGTACTTC | CASSDVRTASYEQYF
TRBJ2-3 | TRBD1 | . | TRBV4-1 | TGCGCCAGCAGCCAAGATAAGGGCTTCCGGGACAGGGCTTCAGATACGCAGTATTTT | CASSQDKGFRDRASDTQYF
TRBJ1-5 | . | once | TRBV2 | TGTGCCAGCAGTGGGGTATCCGCCGGGGCCCAGCATTTT | CASSGVSAGAQHF
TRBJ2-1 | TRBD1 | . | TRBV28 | TGTGCCAGCGGGGATCTCCGGGACAGGGGTCGGGGGCAGTTCTTC | CASGDLRDRGRGQFF
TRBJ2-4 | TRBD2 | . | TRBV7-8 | TGTGCCAGCAGCTTAGGGACTAGCGGTAACATTCAGTACTTC | CASSLGTSGNIQYF
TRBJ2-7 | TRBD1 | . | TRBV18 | TGTGCCAGCTCAGAAACGTTGACAGGGGGGTCCTACGAGCAGTACTTC | CASSETLTGGSYEQYF
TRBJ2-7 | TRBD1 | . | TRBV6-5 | TGTGCCAGCAGGCAAACGGGACAGGGGACCTACGAGCAGTACTTC | CASRQTGQGTYEQYF
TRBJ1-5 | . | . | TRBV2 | TGTGCCAGCAGTGAAGCCTCAGGGGATATCCAGCCCCAGCATTTT | CASSEASGDIQPQHF
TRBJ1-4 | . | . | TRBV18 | TGTGCCAGCTCACCATTAGTAAATGAAAAACTGTTTTTT | CASSPLVNEKLFF